The rows below give T cell receptor beta chains drawn from one sample of a study of blood T cell repertoires in COVID-19. Clones were read by immunoSEQ multiplex PCR, and TCRdb kept only the in-frame ones, dropping some. The sample lists 360,000 or so clones; around 87% were seen once. Sequenced material: peripheral blood. These receptors were obtained from a man aged 18 to 30 with active or convalescent COVID-19. Both conserved end residues are part of each CDR3. Fields, in order: V gene, J gene, D gene, CDR3 length, clone size, CDR3 DNA, CDR3 protein. D genes are given only for firm matches. Where a row states a size, it is once, few, many or the class of an expanded clone; other rows omit it.

V gene: TRBV11-2
J gene: TRBJ1-1
D gene: .
CDR3 length: 15
clone size: .
CDR3 DNA: TGTGCCAGCAGCTCCAATTCCCAGGTGAACACTGAAGCTTTCTTT
CDR3 protein: CASSSNSQVNTEAFF

V gene: TRBV4-2
J gene: TRBJ1-1
D gene: .
CDR3 length: 12
clone size: .
CDR3 DNA: TGTGCCAGCAGTGAGGGGGTTCGGGGAGCTTTCTTT
CDR3 protein: CASSEGVRGAFF

V gene: TRBV3-1/TRBV3-2
J gene: TRBJ1-5
D gene: TRBD1
CDR3 length: 15
clone size: .
CDR3 DNA: TGTGCCAGCAGCCAACGGGGACAGGGCAATCAGCCCCAGCATTTT
CDR3 protein: CASSQRGQGNQPQHF

V gene: TRBV3-1/TRBV3-2
J gene: TRBJ1-1
D gene: TRBD1
CDR3 length: 18
clone size: .
CDR3 DNA: TGTGCCAGCAGCCCCCTCTACCGACAGGGTCTCCAGAACACTGAAGCTTTCTTT
CDR3 protein: CASSPLYRQGLQNTEAFF

V gene: TRBV13
J gene: TRBJ2-1
D gene: TRBD1
CDR3 length: 14
clone size: .
CDR3 DNA: TGTGCCAGCAGCCGACAGGGGGCCTACAATGAGCAGTTCTTC
CDR3 protein: CASSRQGAYNEQFF

V gene: TRBV6-5
J gene: TRBJ2-1
D gene: .
CDR3 length: 12
clone size: .
CDR3 DNA: TGTGCCAGCAGCCACTTAGCCGATGAGCAGTTCTTC
CDR3 protein: CASSHLADEQFF

V gene: TRBV19
J gene: TRBJ1-2
D gene: .
CDR3 length: 15
clone size: .
CDR3 DNA: TGTGCCAGTAGTGCGGGGGATGGGGGGCCCTATGGCTACACCTTC
CDR3 protein: CASSAGDGGPYGYTF

V gene: TRBV19
J gene: TRBJ1-5
D gene: .
CDR3 length: 15
clone size: .
CDR3 DNA: TGTGCCAGTATCTCGCGGGGGGGCTGGAATCAGCCCCAGCATTTT
CDR3 protein: CASISRGGWNQPQHF

V gene: TRBV19
J gene: TRBJ1-1
D gene: .
CDR3 length: 18
clone size: .
CDR3 DNA: TGTGCCAGTAGTATAGACCCAGACAGGAGCCAAGGGGGCACTGAAGCTTTCTTT
CDR3 protein: CASSIDPDRSQGGTEAFF

V gene: TRBV9
J gene: TRBJ2-3
D gene: .
CDR3 length: 17
clone size: once
CDR3 DNA: TGTGCCAGCAGCGTAAATCGGGACAAGCCCCCCACAGATACGCAGTATTTT
CDR3 protein: CASSVNRDKPPTDTQYF